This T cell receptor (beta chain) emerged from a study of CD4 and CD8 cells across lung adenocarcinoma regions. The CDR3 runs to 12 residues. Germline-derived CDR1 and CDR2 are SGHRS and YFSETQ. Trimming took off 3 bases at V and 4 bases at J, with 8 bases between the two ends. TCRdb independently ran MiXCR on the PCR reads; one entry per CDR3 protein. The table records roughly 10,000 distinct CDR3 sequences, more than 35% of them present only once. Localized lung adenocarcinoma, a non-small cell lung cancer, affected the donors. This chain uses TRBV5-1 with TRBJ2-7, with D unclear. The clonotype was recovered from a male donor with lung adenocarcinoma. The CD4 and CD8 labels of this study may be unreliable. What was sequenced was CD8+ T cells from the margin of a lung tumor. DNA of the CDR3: TGCGCCAGCAGCTCGTTAGGTTACGAGCAGTACTTC. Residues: CASSSLGYEQYF.